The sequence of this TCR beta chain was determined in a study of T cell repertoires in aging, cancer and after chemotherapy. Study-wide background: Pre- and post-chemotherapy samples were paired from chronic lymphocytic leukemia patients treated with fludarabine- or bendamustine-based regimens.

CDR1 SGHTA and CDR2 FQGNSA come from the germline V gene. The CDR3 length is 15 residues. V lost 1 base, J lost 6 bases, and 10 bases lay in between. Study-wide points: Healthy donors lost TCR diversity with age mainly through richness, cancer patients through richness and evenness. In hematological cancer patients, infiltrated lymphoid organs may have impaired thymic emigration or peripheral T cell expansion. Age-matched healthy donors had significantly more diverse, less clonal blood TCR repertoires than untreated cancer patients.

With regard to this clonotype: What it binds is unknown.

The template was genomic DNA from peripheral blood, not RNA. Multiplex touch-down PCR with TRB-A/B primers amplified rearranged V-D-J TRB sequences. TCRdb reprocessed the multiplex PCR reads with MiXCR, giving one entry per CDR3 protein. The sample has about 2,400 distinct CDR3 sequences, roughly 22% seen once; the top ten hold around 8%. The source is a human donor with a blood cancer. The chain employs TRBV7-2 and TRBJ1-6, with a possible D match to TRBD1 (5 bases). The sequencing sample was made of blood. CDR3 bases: TGTGCCAGCAGCTTAGAGGGCAGGGTTAATTCACCCCTCCACTTT. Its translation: CASSLEGRVNSPLHF.